What follows describes a single T cell receptor (beta chain). This sample was taken from a study of blood T cells in healthy people across ages. The CDR3 consists of 12 residues. V was cut by 2 bases and J by 5 bases, with 6 bases left in between. In germline, CDR1 is MNHEY, CDR2 SVGEGT. A second about 6 to 12 cycle PCR used barcoded and J-beta primers. A template-switch adaptor containing 12 random nucleotides labeled each cDNA molecule. TCRdb re-analysed the 5' RACE reads in MiXCR, keeping a single row per CDR3 protein. The profile shows 500,000 to 600,000 distinct CDR3 sequences, 27% of them singletons.

Sequencing input: blood. The chain has TRBV6-2 or TRBV6-3 and TRBJ1-2; D gene unclear. This clonotype was sampled from a woman in her seventies in good health. CDR3 amino acids: CASSYDGYGYTF. Written as DNA, the CDR3 is TGTGCCAGCAGTTACGACGGGTATGGCTACACCTTC.